The 10 T cell receptor beta chains below all came from one sample that was sequenced in a study of regulatory T cells in long-lasting Graves disease. The time point denotes: newly diagnosed GD, antithyroid drugs for less than 3 months. From PBMCs, RNA was extracted and then used to make the TCR library. Construction of TCR beta libraries relied on iRepertoire HTBI primers and on Arm-PCR targeting CDR3 regions. TCRdb re-called the multiplex PCR reads through MiXCR, storing one row per CDR3 protein. The data show 450,000 to 650,000 distinct CDR3 sequences, 15% to 20% seen once. These records were also assigned to another study, of T cells in Graves' hyperthyroidism and ophthalmopathy.

The sequencing used peripheral blood mononuclear cells (PBMCs), collected at new diagnosis, from a patient treated with antithyroid drugs. The receptors here all came from a woman aged 35-65 years with Graves disease.

The CDR3 bases are TGTGCCATCAGTGATCCCGGAGGAGGGAGTAGCAATCAGCCCCAGCATTTT. This translates into CAISDPGGGSSNQPQHF. The chain has TRBV10-3 and TRBJ1-5; unclear D gene. The CDR3 contains 17 residues. The V gene's germline CDR1 is ENHRY and CDR2 SYGVKD. V was trimmed by 3 bases and J by 0 bases, leaving 15 bases between them.

This chain connects TRBV20-1 to TRBJ2-3; D possibly corresponds to TRBD2 (6 bases). V was trimmed by 6 bases and J by 0 bases, leaving 16 bases between them. The CDR3 loop spans 15 amino acids. Germline V CDR1 and CDR2: DFQATT, SNEGSKA (reference sequence). The CDR3 region has the DNA TGCAGTGCCAGGAGGGGACTTACTAGCACAGATACGCAGTATTTT. It is translated as CSARRGLTSTDTQYF.

This clonotype was recorded at least ten times. This sequence joins TRBV19 and TRBJ2-3; 7 bases line up with TRBD2. This CDR3 is built from 15 residues. CDR1 and CDR2 (germline): LNHDA, SQIVND (reference sequence). J was trimmed by 2 bases and V by 5 bases; bases with no gene match: 7. CDR3 nucleotides: TGTGCCAGTAGTCCGGGGGGATTTTCCACAGATACGCAGTATTTT. Translated: CASSPGGFSTDTQYF.

A few counts support this clonotype. The chain combines TRBV3-1 with TRBJ1-6; no clear D. The germline V and J ends were trimmed by 1 base and 6 bases, with 10 bases remaining between them. The CDR3 loop spans 15 amino acids. The germline CDR1 and CDR2 sequences are LGHDT and YNNKEL (reference sequence). CDR3 in amino acids: CASSQGSTINSPLHF. The CDR3, as DNA: TGTGCCAGCAGCCAAGGGTCCACAATTAATTCACCCCTCCACTTT.

The sample holds many counts of this clonotype. This CDR3 is CASSFIPRGNTIYF. CDR3 DNA: TGTGCCAGCAGTTTCATCCCGCGCGGGAACACCATATATTTT. The chain uses TRBV12-3 or TRBV12-4 and TRBJ1-3, with D unclear. The CDR3 is 14 amino acids. Trimming took 3 bases from V and 7 from J, leaving 13 bases between them.

This clonotype has at least ten counts. Relative to the germline gene, one junction end is altered; a read error may explain this. The V and J genes are TRBV11-1 and TRBJ1-1; no clear D gene. This CDR3 comprises 14 residues. Per the germline V gene, CDR1 is SGHAT and CDR2 is FQDESV (reference sequence). The CDR3, as DNA: TGCGCCAGCAGCCCTACGATCACGGGGACTGAAGCTTTCTTT. Residues: CASSPTITGTEAFF.

This clonotype occurred a few times. V usage is TRBV9 and J usage is TRBJ2-1; 7 bases match TRBD1. CDR3 length equals 15 residues. Germline loops: CDR1 SGDLS, CDR2 YYNGEE. The J segment lost 4 bases and the V segment lost 1 base, leaving 5 bases of the junction unmatched. The CDR3 sequence is CASSVTTGSYNEQFF. Written as DNA, the CDR3 is TGTGCCAGCAGCGTAACGACAGGGTCTTACAATGAGCAGTTCTTC.

J is TRBJ2-7 and V is TRBV10-3; D could derive from TRBD1 or TRBD2 (6 bases each). There are 15 residues in the CDR3. The germline V gene encodes CDR1 ENHRY and CDR2 SYGVKD. V lost 3 bases and J lost 0, with 12 bases in between. CDR3: CAISDGGRSSYEQYF. The CDR3 region has the DNA TGTGCCATCAGTGATGGGGGGCGAAGCTCCTACGAGCAGTACTTC.

Worth noting for this clonotype: This likely comes from a read error, as the CDR3 has no conserved phenylalanine or tryptophan at its end. The V call is TRBV7-9, the J call TRBJ1-1, with a tentative D call TRBD1 (5 bases). This CDR3 has 13 residues. The V and J ends lost 5 bases and 2 bases respectively, with 9 bases between them. Per germline, CDR1 SEHNR and CDR2 FQNEAQ (reference sequence). The CDR3 sequence: CASSPTGNTEAFL. The CDR3 DNA follows: TGTGCCAGCAGCCCAACAGGAAACACTGAAGCTTTCCTT.

This clonotype was counted a few times. The chain employs TRBV6-1 and TRBJ1-5, with a weak D call TRBD1 (6 bases). In germline, CDR1 is MNHNS, CDR2 SASEGT. This CDR3 is built from 15 residues. The V and J ends lost 5 bases and 6 bases respectively, with 17 bases between them. CDR3: CASSPDGGGGQPQHF. For the CDR3, the DNA is TGTGCCAGCAGTCCTGACGGTGGGGGCGGTCAGCCCCAGCATTTT.